Presented here are 23 T cell receptor beta chains from one specimen sequenced in a study of blood T cells in healthy people across ages. The second PCR ran about 6 to 12 cycles with a sample-barcoded 5' primer and J-beta primers. One entry per CDR3 protein results from TCRdb running MiXCR on the 5' RACE reads. Of around 970,000 distinct CDR3 sequences listed, approximately 50% are singletons. Sequences were obtained from blood. The receptor source for this set is a woman in her sixties in good health.

This clonotype was observed a handful of times. The chain recombines TRBV6-6 with TRBJ2-5, with D perhaps assigned TRBD1 or TRBD2 (6 bases each). Germline CDR1 reads MNHNY; CDR2 reads SVGAGI (reference sequence). V lost 10 bases and J 5 bases, leaving 14 bases between the germline ends. The CDR3 is made up of 12 amino acids. The CDR3 DNA reads TGTGCCACCCGTCCGGGGGCGGAGACCCAGTACTTC. It yields the protein CATRPGAETQYF.

The J gene is TRBJ2-7, the V gene TRBV12-3 or TRBV12-4; 10 bases agree with TRBD1. This CDR3 contains 14 residues. With V trimmed by 4 bases and J by 3 bases, 3 bases remained unmatched. The CDR3 coding sequence is TGTGCCAGCAGTTCCCGGACAGGGGGCTACGAGCAGTACTTC. Its protein product is CASSSRTGGYEQYF.

The gene calls are TRBV7-6 and TRBJ2-3, with TRBD2 matching 13 bases. J gave up 2 bases and V 4 bases, and 9 bases lay outside the gene matches. Germline V gene lookup returns CDR1 SGHVS and CDR2 FNYEAQ. The CDR3 spans 18 residues. CDR3 DNA: TGTGCCAGCAGCTCGGAGCCTGGGACTAGCGGGGACACAGATACGCAGTATTTT. This codes for CASSSEPGTSGDTDTQYF. Drawing the rest from reference TRBV7-6 and TRBJ2-3, the complete variable domain is GAGVSQSPRYKVTKRGQDVALRCDPISGHVSLYWYRQALGQGPEFLTYFNYEAQQDKSGLPNDRFSAERPEGSISTLTIQRTEQRDSAMYRCASSSEPGTSGDTDTQYFGPGTRLTVL.

This chain connects TRBV4-2 to TRBJ2-7; possible D gene TRBD2, 5 bases. Germline assignment: CDR1 LGHNA and CDR2 YNFKEQ. The V gene lost 1 base and the J gene lost 4 bases, with 14 bases spanning the gap. The CDR3 contains 15 residues. CDR3 DNA: TGTGCCAGCAGCCAAGTTCATGGGAGTAATTACGAGCAGTACTTC. This translates into CASSQVHGSNYEQYF.

The table lists this clonotype with a few counts. The chain uses TRBV7-9 and TRBJ1-5, with TRBD1 as a possible D gene (6 bases). Germline CDR1 reads SEHNR; CDR2 reads FQNEAQ (reference sequence). The CDR3 extends over 15 amino acids. V lost 1 base and J lost 3, with 10 bases in between. The CDR3 DNA reads as TGTGCCAGCAGCTTAGGAACAGGGATCAATCAGCCCCAGCATTTT. It translates to CASSLGTGINQPQHF.

The chain uses TRBV20-1 and TRBJ2-3; D ambiguous. The CDR3 length is 12 residues. Trimming pared 5 bases from V and 6 bases from J, leaving 12 bases between. CDR1 and CDR2 (germline): DFQATT, SNEGSKA (reference sequence). DNA of the CDR3: TGCAGTGCTGCCCGACGTTCCGATACGCAGTATTTT. As protein: CSAARRSDTQYF.

The chain recombines TRBV28 with TRBJ2-6, with D uncertain. Germline V lookup: CDR1 MDHEN, CDR2 SYDVKM. The CDR3 covers 12 residues. Trimming left V 3 bases short and J 16 bases short, with 13 bases between. CDR3 nucleotide sequence: TGTGCCAGCAGTTTTGGTCTGGCCACTCTGACTTTC. Translating gives CASSFGLATLTF. Looking up the rest from reference TRBV28 and TRBJ2-6 gives the full variable domain: DVKVTQSSRYLVKRTGEKVFLECVQDMDHENMFWYRQDPGLGLRLIYFSYDVKMKEKGDIPEGYSVSREKKERFSLILESASTNQTSMYLCASSFGLATLTFGAGSRLTVL.

This clonotype occurred a few times. This chain uses TRBV12-3 or TRBV12-4 with TRBJ2-3; 7 bases agree with TRBD2. V lost 5 bases, J lost 1 base, and 6 bases stayed unmatched. CDR3 length: 15 residues. The CDR3 DNA is TGTGCCAGCAGTGAGACCAGCGGGGGCACAGATACGCAGTATTTT. Amino acid sequence: CASSETSGGTDTQYF.

The chain combines TRBV20-1 with TRBJ2-7; the D gene is possibly TRBD1 (6 bases). This CDR3 has 13 residues. Germline CDR1 and CDR2: DFQATT and SNEGSKA (reference sequence). The ends were cut back, 6 bases at V and 4 bases at J, with 16 bases in the middle. Here the CDR3 reads CSAKARGRYEQYF. The CDR3 nucleotides are TGCAGTGCCAAGGCCAGGGGAAGGTACGAGCAGTACTTC.

This clonotype showed up just a few times. The chain links TRBV6-1 to TRBJ2-1, with a possible D match to TRBD2 (6 bases). The V gene's germline CDR1 is MNHNS and CDR2 SASEGT. Trimming cost V 3 bases and J 4 bases, with 16 bases left between them. The CDR3 extends over 16 amino acids. CDR3 in amino acids: CASSDRESGVYNEQFF. The CDR3 nucleotides are TGTGCCAGCAGTGACAGGGAATCGGGAGTTTACAATGAGCAGTTCTTC.

This clonotype was detected only a few times. V is TRBV29-1 and J is TRBJ2-3; tentatively, D is TRBD2 (6 bases). The CDR3 extends over 12 amino acids. Trimming cost V 6 bases and J 5 bases, with 12 bases left between them. Germline V CDR1 and CDR2: SQVTM, ANQGSEA. The chain's CDR3 is CSVWGEVDTQYF. CDR3 sequence (DNA): TGCAGCGTGTGGGGGGAGGTAGATACGCAGTATTTT.

Remarks on this clonotype: This sequence may be a read error, since a much larger clone differs from it by one base. The chain recombines TRBV3-1 with TRBJ2-7, with 12 bases identical to TRBD2. The CDR3 consists of 15 residues. Per germline, CDR1 LGHDT and CDR2 YNNKEL (reference sequence). CDR3 sequence reads: CASSQTSGSSYQQYF. Written as DNA, the CDR3 is TGTGCCAGCAGCCAGACTAGCGGGAGCTCCTACCAGCAGTACTTC.

The chain uses TRBV19 and TRBJ2-7; tentatively, D is TRBD1 (6 bases). The CDR3 is 13 amino acids. Germline lookup yields CDR1 LNHDA and CDR2 SQIVND (reference sequence). Trimming left V 2 bases short and J 4 bases short, with 9 bases between. The CDR3 reads CASSINREYEQYF. In DNA form, the CDR3 reads TGTGCCAGTAGTATAAACAGGGAATACGAGCAGTACTTC.

The CDR3 DNA reads TGTGCCATCAGTAACGGGACTACCTACGAGCAGTACTTC. Translated: CAISNGTTYEQYF. The rearrangement links TRBV10-3 to TRBJ2-7, with TRBD2 identical over 7 bases. Germline V lookup: CDR1 ENHRY, CDR2 SYGVKD. The J segment lost 2 bases and the V segment lost 5 bases, leaving 3 bases of the junction unmatched. The length of the CDR3 is 13 residues.

J is TRBJ1-2 and V is TRBV7-2, with D perhaps TRBD1 (5 bases). CDR3 size: 14 residues. The germline CDR1 and CDR2 sequences are SGHTA and FQGNSA. The V end was cut by 2 bases, the J end by 6 bases, with 13 bases between. CDR3 DNA sequence: TGTGCCAGCAGCTTAACGGGACCGCCGAATGGCTACACCTTC. Its protein is CASSLTGPPNGYTF. The full variable domain, in which reference TRBV7-2 and TRBJ1-2 provide the parts outside the CDR3, is GAGVSQSPSNKVTEKGKDVELRCDPISGHTALYWYRQSLGQGLEFLIYFQGNSAPDKSGLPSDRFSAERTGGSVSTLTIQRTQQEDSAVYLCASSLTGPPNGYTFGSGTRLTVV.

The chain has TRBV5-1 and TRBJ2-5, with D perhaps given as TRBD1 or TRBD2 (5 bases each). Trimming shortened V by 0 bases and J by 11 bases, and 20 bases separated the two germline ends. The CDR3 runs to 15 residues. Germline CDR1 SGHRS, CDR2 YFSETQ. CDR3 amino acids: CASSLGGRRGNEQYF. CDR3 coding DNA: TGCGCCAGCAGCTTGGGTGGGAGAAGGGGCAATGAGCAGTACTTC.

This clonotype was picked up one time. The chain couples TRBV9 to TRBJ2-1, with no clear D. V dropped 0 bases and J dropped 2 bases, with 6 bases sitting between them. From germline, CDR1 is SGDLS and CDR2 YYNGEE. CDR3 length: 14 residues. In DNA form, the CDR3 reads TGTGCCAGCAGCGTAGGGCATCCCTACAATGAGCAGTTCTTC. It yields the protein CASSVGHPYNEQFF.

This chain joins TRBV7-2 and TRBJ2-3; D is undetermined. Germline V gene sequence: CDR1 SGHTA, CDR2 FQGNSA. The CDR3 consists of 15 residues. Deletions cut 1 base from V and 2 bases from J, with 10 bases between. The CDR3 DNA reads TGTGCCAGCAGCTTAGACGGGCGCGACACAGATACGCAGTATTTT. Translating gives CASSLDGRDTDTQYF.

This clonotype was found a few times. J is TRBJ2-7 and V is TRBV27; D gene unclear. CDR1 and CDR2 from the germline V gene are MNHEY and SMNVEV (reference sequence). CDR3 length: 13 amino acids. V dropped 4 bases and J dropped 7 bases, with 14 bases sitting between them. CDR3 DNA: TGTGCCAGCAGTTCCCTGTCGGGTGGGGAGCAGTACTTC. It is translated as CASSSLSGGEQYF.

The table lists this clonotype with a few counts. The chain couples TRBV5-1 to TRBJ1-5; no definite D call. The CDR3 is made up of 14 amino acids. V gave up 0 bases and J gave up 3 bases, with 7 bases separating them. CDR1 and CDR2 from the germline V gene are SGHRS and YFSETQ. CDR3 sequence: CASSLDSFNQPQHF. The DNA for the CDR3 is TGCGCCAGCAGCTTGGACAGCTTCAATCAGCCCCAGCATTTT.

The chain has TRBV3-1 and TRBJ2-7; D gene unclear. V was shortened by 3 bases and J by 6 bases, with 9 bases between the two germline ends. Germline lookup yields CDR1 LGHDT and CDR2 YNNKEL (reference sequence). The CDR3 length is 12 residues. The CDR3: CASSQDPPEQYF. In nucleotides, the CDR3 is TGTGCCAGCAGCCAGGACCCCCCCGAGCAGTACTTC.

There are a few counts of this clonotype. This chain joins TRBV4-1 and TRBJ2-5; 10 positions match TRBD1. The junction had 17 bases not matched to a gene; V was cut back by 0 bases and J by 1 base. Germline CDR1 reads MGHRA; CDR2 reads YSYEKL. The CDR3 is made up of 21 amino acids. The CDR3 reads CASSQDRAGTGALGSQETQYF. CDR3 in DNA: TGCGCCAGCAGCCAAGACCGGGCGGGGACAGGGGCACTTGGGTCCCAAGAGACCCAGTACTTC.

The genes are TRBV29-1 and TRBJ2-5, with TRBD1 identical over 8 bases. The germline V gene has CDR1 SQVTM and CDR2 ANQGSEA. The CDR3 consists of 14 residues. The ends lost 2 bases at V and 10 bases at J; junction bases unmatched: 12. The CDR3 nucleotides are TGCAGCGTTGAAAGACAGGGGCGTCCAAGAGACCAGTACTTC. Translation gives CSVERQGRPRDQYF. Full variable domain (missing parts from reference TRBV29-1 and TRBJ2-5): SAVISQKPSRDICQRGTSLTIQCQVDSQVTMMFWYRQQPGQSLTLIATANQGSEATYESGFVIDKFPISRPNLTFSTLTVSNMSPEDSSIYLCSVERQGRPRDQYFGPGTRLLVL.